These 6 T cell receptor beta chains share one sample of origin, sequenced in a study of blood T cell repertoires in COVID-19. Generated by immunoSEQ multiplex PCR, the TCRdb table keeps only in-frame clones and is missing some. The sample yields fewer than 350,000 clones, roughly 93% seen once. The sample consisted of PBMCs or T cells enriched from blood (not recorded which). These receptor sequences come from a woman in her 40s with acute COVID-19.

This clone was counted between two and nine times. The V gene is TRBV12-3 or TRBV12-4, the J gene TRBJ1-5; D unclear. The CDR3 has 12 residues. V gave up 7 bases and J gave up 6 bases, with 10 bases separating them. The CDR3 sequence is CASTRSGQPQHF. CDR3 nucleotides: TGTGCCAGCACTCGGTCCGGTCAGCCCCAGCATTTT.

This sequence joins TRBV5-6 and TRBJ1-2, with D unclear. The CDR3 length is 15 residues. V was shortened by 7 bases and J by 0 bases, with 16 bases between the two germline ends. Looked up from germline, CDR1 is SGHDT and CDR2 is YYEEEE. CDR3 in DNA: TGTGCCAGCGCAGGTGCGAGGGTAGCTAACTATGGCTACACCTTC. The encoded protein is CASAGARVANYGYTF.

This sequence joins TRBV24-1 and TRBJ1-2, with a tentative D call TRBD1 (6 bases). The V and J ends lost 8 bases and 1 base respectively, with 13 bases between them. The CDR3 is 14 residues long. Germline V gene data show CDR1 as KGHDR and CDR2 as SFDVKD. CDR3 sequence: CATTGQTFNYGYTF. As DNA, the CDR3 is TGTGCCACCACAGGACAGACATTTAACTATGGCTACACCTTC.

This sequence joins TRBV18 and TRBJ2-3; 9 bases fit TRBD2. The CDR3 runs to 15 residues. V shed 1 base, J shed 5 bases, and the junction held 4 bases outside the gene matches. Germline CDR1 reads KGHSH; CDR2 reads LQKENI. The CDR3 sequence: CASSPQREVGDTQYF. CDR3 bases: TGTGCCAGCTCACCACAGCGGGAGGTTGGAGATACGCAGTATTTT. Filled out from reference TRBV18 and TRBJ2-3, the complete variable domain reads NAGVMQNPRHLVRRRGQEARLRCSPMKGHSHVYWYRQLPEEGLKFMVYLQKENIIDESGMPKERFSAEFPKEGPSILRIQQVVRGDSAAYFCASSPQREVGDTQYFGPGTRLTVL.

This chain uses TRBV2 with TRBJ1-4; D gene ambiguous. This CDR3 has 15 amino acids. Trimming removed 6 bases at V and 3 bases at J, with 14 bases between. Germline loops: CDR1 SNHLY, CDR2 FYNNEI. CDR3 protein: CASRGYWGANEKLFF. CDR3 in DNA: TGTGCCAGCAGAGGATATTGGGGAGCTAATGAAAAACTGTTTTTT.

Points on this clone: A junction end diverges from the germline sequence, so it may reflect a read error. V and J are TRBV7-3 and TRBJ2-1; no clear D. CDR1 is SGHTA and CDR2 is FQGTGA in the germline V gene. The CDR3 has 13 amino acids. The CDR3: CASSSQLYSEQFF. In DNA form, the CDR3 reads TGTGCCAGCAGCTCCCAATTATACAGTGAGCAGTTCTTC. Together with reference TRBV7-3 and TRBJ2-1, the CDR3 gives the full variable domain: GAGVSQTPSNKVTEKGKYVELRCDPISGHTALYWYRQSLGQGPEFLIYFQGTGAADDSGLPNDRFFAVRPEGSVSTLKIQRTERGDSAVYLCASSSQLYSEQFFGPGTRLTVL.